Below, 25 T cell receptor beta chains from the same sample are listed, as sequenced in a study of shared clonotypes between healthy human individuals. Sequencing was performed with immunoSEQ multiplex PCR; in TCRdb, only in-frame clones are kept and a portion is missing. The table records over 400,000 clones, roughly 95% of them present only once. The sample comprised naive CD4+ T cells sorted from blood. Subset noted: CD45RA+ positively selected. These receptors all come from a woman aged 30 to 39 in good health.

This chain joins TRBV4-1 and TRBJ1-4; D unresolved. The germline V gene encodes CDR1 MGHRA and CDR2 YSYEKL. The CDR3 consists of 15 residues. V was clipped by 1 base and J by 4 bases, with 10 bases between them. DNA of the CDR3: TGCGCCAGCAGCCAAGGAGGACGATATAATGAAAAACTGTTTTTT. It yields the protein CASSQGGRYNEKLFF.

The chain uses TRBV4-1 and TRBJ1-4; no firm D call. Germline V gene data show CDR1 as MGHRA and CDR2 as YSYEKL. The CDR3 is 15 residues long. Trimming took off 6 bases at V and 7 bases at J, with 18 bases between the two ends. DNA for the CDR3: TGCGCCAGCAGGCGGGTAGGCGGATCCCTTGAAAAACTGTTTTTT. It specifies CASRRVGGSLEKLFF.

This chain links TRBV10-1 with TRBJ2-5, with D perhaps assigned TRBD1 or TRBD2 (5 bases each). Trimming pared 5 bases from V and 0 bases from J, leaving 13 bases between. From germline, CDR1 is WNHNN and CDR2 SYGVQD (reference sequence). This CDR3 is built from 15 residues. CDR3 protein: CASSPGPIHQETQYF. The CDR3 DNA sequence: TGCGCCAGCAGTCCGGGACCCATTCACCAAGAGACCCAGTACTTC.

The chain uses TRBV5-6 and TRBJ1-5; 7 bases are shared with TRBD1. CDR1 and CDR2 from the germline V gene are SGHDT and YYEEEE. V lost 2 bases, J lost 7 bases, and 9 bases stayed unmatched. The CDR3 is 15 residues long. The CDR3 DNA reads as TGTGCCAGCAGCTTTAACAGGGGAAGAGACCAGCCCCAGCATTTT. This sequence encodes CASSFNRGRDQPQHF. Drawing the rest from reference TRBV5-6 and TRBJ1-5, the complete variable domain is DAGVTQSPTHLIKTRGQQVTLRCSPKSGHDTVSWYQQALGQGPQFIFQYYEEEERQRGNFPDRFSGHQFPNYSSELNVNALLLGDSALYLCASSFNRGRDQPQHFGDGTRLSIL.

The chain recombines TRBV2 with TRBJ2-1, with D hard to call. CDR1 is SNHLY and CDR2 is FYNNEI in the germline V gene. The CDR3 runs to 13 residues. Trimming took 2 bases from V and 6 from J, leaving 8 bases between them. CDR3 DNA: TGTGCCAGCAGTGAAACGCTCCCCAATGAGCAGTTCTTC. As protein: CASSETLPNEQFF.

This clone was seen a single time. The chain links TRBV28 to TRBJ2-7, with 9 nucleotides matching TRBD1. J was trimmed by 3 bases and V by 6 bases; bases with no gene match: 9. The germline gives CDR1 MDHEN, CDR2 SYDVKM. The CDR3 has 15 amino acids. The CDR3 is CASSRPGTGNYEQYF. DNA of the CDR3: TGTGCCAGCAGCCGCCCCGGGACAGGGAACTACGAGCAGTACTTC.

The chain uses TRBV20-1 and TRBJ2-7; no firm D call. V shed 5 bases and J shed 6 bases, with 11 bases lying between them. Per the germline V gene, CDR1 is DFQATT and CDR2 is SNEGSKA (reference sequence). This CDR3 is 11 amino acids long. The CDR3 here is CSAPESSEQYF. The CDR3 region has the DNA TGCAGTGCTCCGGAAAGCTCCGAGCAGTACTTC.

The chain carries TRBV30 and TRBJ2-7; 14 bases are shared with TRBD2. J was trimmed by 2 bases and V by 3 bases; bases with no gene match: 9. From germline, CDR1 is GTSNPN and CDR2 SVGIG (reference sequence). The CDR3 spans 17 residues. The CDR3 DNA reads as TGTGCCTGGAGCGAAGGACTAGCGGGAGGCATCGCCTACGAGCAGTACTTC. As protein: CAWSEGLAGGIAYEQYF.

The chain recombines TRBV28 with TRBJ1-5; D perhaps matches TRBD1 (5 bases). The CDR3 runs to 15 residues. Germline V gene lookup returns CDR1 MDHEN and CDR2 SYDVKM. Trimming cost V 6 bases and J 0 bases, with 12 bases left between them. DNA for the CDR3: TGTGCCAGCAGCGACAGTGGTTATAGCAATCAGCCCCAGCATTTT. Translation gives CASSDSGYSNQPQHF.

The V call is TRBV5-1, the J call TRBJ2-3; unclear D gene. The CDR3 is made up of 15 amino acids. V shed 0 bases and J shed 2 bases, with 10 bases lying between them. Germline V lookup: CDR1 SGHRS, CDR2 YFSETQ. The CDR3 protein is CASSLERPFTDTQYF. In DNA form, the CDR3 reads TGCGCCAGCAGCTTGGAACGGCCGTTCACAGATACGCAGTATTTT.

The CDR3 sequence is CASKVAGANQPQHF. The CDR3 bases are TGTGCCAGCAAGGTGGCAGGGGCAAATCAGCCCCAGCATTTT. The chain recombines TRBV21-1 with TRBJ1-5; the table assigns TRBD1, which was not confirmed against the DNA. TRBV21-1 counts as a pseudogene. The length of the CDR3 is 14 residues.

The rearrangement joins TRBV4-2 to TRBJ2-7; TRBD2 aligns across 7 bases. CDR3 size: 14 residues. V shed 2 bases and J 4 bases; nucleotides not matched to a gene: 5. Looked up from germline, CDR1 is LGHNA and CDR2 is YNFKEQ. The CDR3 sequence: CASSQTSVSYEQYF. CDR3 nucleotides: TGTGCCAGCAGCCAAACTAGCGTCAGTTACGAGCAGTACTTC.

V usage is TRBV19 and J usage is TRBJ1-3; no reliable D call. CDR1 and CDR2 from the germline V gene are LNHDA and SQIVND (reference sequence). The CDR3 loop spans 17 amino acids. Trimming left V 6 bases short and J 2 bases short, with 20 bases between. In DNA, the CDR3 is TGTGCCAGTAGGCGAAAAGAACTCTTAGCCCCTGGAAACACCATATATTTT. Translating gives CASRRKELLAPGNTIYF.

The rearrangement joins TRBV5-1 to TRBJ1-1, with 8 positions matching TRBD1. Trimming took 5 bases from V and 4 from J; bases not matched to a gene: 13. The CDR3 spans 16 residues. Germline V gene lookup returns CDR1 SGHRS and CDR2 YFSETQ. In nucleotides, the CDR3 is TGCGCCAGCAGACCCGGACAGGGCGGCTTGGGCACTGAAGCTTTCTTT. It is translated as CASRPGQGGLGTEAFF.

This chain connects TRBV6-5 to TRBJ2-5, with D possibly matching TRBD2 (5 bases). Germline V CDR1 and CDR2: MNHEY, SVGAGI. The ends were cut back, 2 bases at V and 5 bases at J, with 9 bases in the middle. The CDR3 loop spans 13 amino acids. CDR3 protein: CASSYLERETQYF. The CDR3 DNA follows: TGTGCCAGCAGTTACCTCGAGCGGGAGACCCAGTACTTC.

A remark on this clone: Other DNA sequences in this specimen translate into the identical CDR3. The CDR3 here is CSARLNTEAFF. The CDR3 region has the DNA TGCAGTGCTCGTCTGAACACTGAAGCTTTCTTT. The chain couples TRBV20-1 to TRBJ1-1; D remains unclear. CDR3 length: 11 residues. The V gene's germline CDR1 is DFQATT and CDR2 SNEGSKA (reference sequence). V was clipped by 5 bases and J by 0 bases, with 4 bases between them.

V usage is TRBV10-3 and J usage is TRBJ1-1; 8 positions match TRBD1. In germline, CDR1 is ENHRY, CDR2 SYGVKD. The ends lost 4 bases at V and 5 bases at J; junction bases unmatched: 6. CDR3 length: 14 amino acids. The DNA of the CDR3 is TGTGCCATCAGTGGAGCAGGGGGCGCGACTGAAGCTTTCTTT. Amino acids: CAISGAGGATEAFF.

The chain uses TRBV19 and TRBJ1-1; D not certain. Trimming cost V 6 bases and J 5 bases, with 13 bases left between them. Germline V CDR1 and CDR2: LNHDA, SQIVND (reference sequence). This CDR3 comprises 13 residues. CDR3: CASRGGGWTEAFF. CDR3 DNA sequence: TGTGCCAGTAGGGGTGGAGGATGGACTGAAGCTTTCTTT.

The CDR3 DNA reads TGCGCCAGCAGCCAAAACAGGGGGCAACTGGGTCAGCCCCAGCATTTT. Protein: CASSQNRGQLGQPQHF. The chain recombines TRBV4-1 with TRBJ1-5, with 9 bases lining up with TRBD1. The CDR3 runs 16 residues. Looked up from germline, CDR1 is MGHRA and CDR2 is YSYEKL. The trim removed 2 bases at V and 6 bases at J, leaving 8 bases unmatched.

The chain employs TRBV5-1 and TRBJ1-2; D is possibly TRBD1 (6 bases). This CDR3 has 16 residues. Germline V CDR1 and CDR2: SGHRS, YFSETQ. V lost 7 bases and J lost 1, with 20 bases in between. CDR3 sequence (DNA): TGCGCCAGCGGTCTGGGACAAGCAACTTTTAACTATGGCTACACCTTC. Translation gives CASGLGQATFNYGYTF.

This clone was detected only once. The chain is built from TRBV28 and TRBJ1-4; 9 bases align to TRBD1. Germline CDR1 MDHEN, CDR2 SYDVKM. The CDR3 length is 15 residues. Trimming cost V 6 bases and J 8 bases; bases outside gene matches: 10. CDR3 region: CASSTTGGTWEKLFF. CDR3 in DNA: TGTGCCAGCAGCACAACAGGGGGCACGTGGGAAAAACTGTTTTTT.

The chain has TRBV2 and TRBJ2-5, with D tentatively TRBD1 (6 bases). The CDR3 extends over 13 amino acids. V lost 6 bases, J lost 5 bases, and 13 bases lay in between. Germline V gene lookup returns CDR1 SNHLY and CDR2 FYNNEI. The CDR3 sequence is CASRGYRVETQYF. Written as DNA, the CDR3 is TGTGCCAGCAGAGGATACAGGGTTGAGACCCAGTACTTC.

This clone has just one count. The V gene is TRBV29-1, the J gene TRBJ1-2; D gene ambiguous. CDR3 length equals 13 residues. Germline V gives CDR1 SQVTM, CDR2 ANQGSEA. V was clipped by 5 bases and J by 0 bases, with 10 bases between them. The CDR3 coding sequence is TGCAGCGTTCGCATAGTTACTAACTATGGCTACACCTTC. Its translation: CSVRIVTNYGYTF.

The chain links TRBV28 to TRBJ1-2, with D possibly TRBD1 on 5 matching bases. Trimming removed 3 bases from V and 8 bases from J, with 16 bases in between. Germline CDR1 MDHEN, CDR2 SYDVKM. The CDR3 covers 14 residues. The chain's CDR3 is CASSFPLKGYGYTF. The CDR3 DNA follows: TGTGCCAGCAGTTTTCCTCTAAAGGGGTACGGCTACACCTTC.

This chain uses TRBV27 with TRBJ1-2, with D possibly matching TRBD1 (5 bases). The germline V gene has CDR1 MNHEY and CDR2 SMNVEV (reference sequence). This CDR3 region has 14 residues. V was clipped by 5 bases and J by 8 bases, with 18 bases between them. CDR3 amino acids: CASSLPGPWGGYTF. The DNA of the CDR3 is TGTGCCAGCAGTCTCCCGGGACCCTGGGGCGGCTACACCTTC.